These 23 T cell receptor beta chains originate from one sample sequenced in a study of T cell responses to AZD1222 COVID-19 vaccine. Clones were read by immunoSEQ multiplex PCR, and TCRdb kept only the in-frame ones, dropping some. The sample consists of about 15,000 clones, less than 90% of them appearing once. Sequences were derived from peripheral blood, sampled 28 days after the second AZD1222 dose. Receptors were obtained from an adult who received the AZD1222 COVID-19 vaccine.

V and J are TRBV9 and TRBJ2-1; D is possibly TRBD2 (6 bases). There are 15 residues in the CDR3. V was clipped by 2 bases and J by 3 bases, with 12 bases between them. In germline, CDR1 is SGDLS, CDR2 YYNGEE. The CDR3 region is CASSVLGGSYNEQFF. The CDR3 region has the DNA TGTGCCAGCAGCGTCCTTGGGGGGAGCTACAATGAGCAGTTCTTC.

This CDR3 is CASSQETGQGRYGYTF. The DNA for the CDR3 is TGCGCCAGCAGCCAGGAAACCGGACAGGGGCGATATGGCTACACCTTC. J is TRBJ1-2 and V is TRBV4-1; 9 nucleotides line up with TRBD1. The J segment lost 5 bases and the V segment lost 3 bases, leaving 10 bases of the junction unmatched. The CDR3 runs to 16 residues. CDR1 and CDR2 from the germline V gene are MGHRA and YSYEKL.

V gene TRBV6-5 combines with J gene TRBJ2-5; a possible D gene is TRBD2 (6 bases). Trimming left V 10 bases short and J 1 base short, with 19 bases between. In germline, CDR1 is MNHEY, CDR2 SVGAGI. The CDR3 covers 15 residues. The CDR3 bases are TGTGCCACAGGGAAGGGAGGCACGACCCAAGAGACCCAGTACTTC. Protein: CATGKGGTTQETQYF.

CDR3 residues: CASSPFGSGGPSNQPQHF. In DNA, the CDR3 is TGTGCCAGCTCACCATTTGGATCAGGGGGCCCTTCCAATCAGCCCCAGCATTTT. J is TRBJ1-5 and V is TRBV18; 8 nucleotides agree with TRBD1. There are 18 residues in the CDR3. V trimming: 2 bases; J trimming: 3 bases; junction bases outside the gene matches: 12. Per germline, CDR1 KGHSH and CDR2 LQKENI. Complete variable domain (other parts from reference TRBV18 and TRBJ1-5): NAGVMQNPRHLVRRRGQEARLRCSPMKGHSHVYWYRQLPEEGLKFMVYLQKENIIDESGMPKERFSAEFPKEGPSILRIQQVVRGDSAAYFCASSPFGSGGPSNQPQHFGDGTRLSIL.

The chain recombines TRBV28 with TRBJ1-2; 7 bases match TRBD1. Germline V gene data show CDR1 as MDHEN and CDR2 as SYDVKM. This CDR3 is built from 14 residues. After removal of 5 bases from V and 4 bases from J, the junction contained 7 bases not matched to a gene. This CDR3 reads CASSPWTGSYGYTF. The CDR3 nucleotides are TGTGCCAGCAGTCCATGGACAGGAAGCTATGGCTACACCTTC.

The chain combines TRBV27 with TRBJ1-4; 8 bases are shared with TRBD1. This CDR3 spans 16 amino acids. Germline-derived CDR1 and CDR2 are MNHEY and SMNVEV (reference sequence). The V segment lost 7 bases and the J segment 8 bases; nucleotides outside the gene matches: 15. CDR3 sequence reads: CASIPQVQGAGEKLFF. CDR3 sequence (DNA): TGTGCCAGCATCCCCCAGGTTCAGGGGGCAGGAGAAAAACTGTTTTTT.

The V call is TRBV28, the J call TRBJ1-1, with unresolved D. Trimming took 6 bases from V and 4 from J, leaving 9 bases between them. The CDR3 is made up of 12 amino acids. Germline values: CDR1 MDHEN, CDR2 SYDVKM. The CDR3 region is CASSLMSTEAFF. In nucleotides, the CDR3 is TGTGCCAGCAGCCTGATGAGCACTGAAGCTTTCTTT.

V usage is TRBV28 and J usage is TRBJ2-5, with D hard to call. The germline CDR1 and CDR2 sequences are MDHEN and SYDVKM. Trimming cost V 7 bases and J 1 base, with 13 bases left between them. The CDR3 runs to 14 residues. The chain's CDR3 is CASKYSRLQETQYF. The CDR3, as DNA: TGTGCCAGCAAGTATTCTAGGCTCCAAGAGACCCAGTACTTC.

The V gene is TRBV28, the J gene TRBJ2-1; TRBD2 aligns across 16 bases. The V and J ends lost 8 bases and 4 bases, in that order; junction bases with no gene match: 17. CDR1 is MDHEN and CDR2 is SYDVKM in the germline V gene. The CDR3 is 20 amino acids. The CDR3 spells CASRLFPGLAGGTLYNEQFF. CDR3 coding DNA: TGTGCCAGCCGACTCTTCCCGGGACTAGCGGGGGGGACCTTATACAATGAGCAGTTCTTC.

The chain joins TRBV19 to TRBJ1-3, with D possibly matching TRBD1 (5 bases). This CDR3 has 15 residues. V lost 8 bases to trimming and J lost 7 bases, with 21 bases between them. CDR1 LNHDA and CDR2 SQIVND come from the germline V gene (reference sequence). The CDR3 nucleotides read TGTGCCAGTTCCCGGGACTCTCAAAGCCGGAACACCATATATTTT. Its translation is CASSRDSQSRNTIYF.

CDR3 nucleotide sequence: TGTGCCAGCAGCCTCCAGGGCGGTAATGAAAAACTGTTTTTT. It yields the protein CASSLQGGNEKLFF. This rearrangement joins TRBV7-9 to TRBJ1-4; D is perhaps TRBD1 (5 bases). The V and J ends lost 5 bases and 4 bases respectively, with 11 bases between them. CDR3 length equals 14 residues. In germline, CDR1 is SEHNR, CDR2 FQNEAQ (reference sequence).

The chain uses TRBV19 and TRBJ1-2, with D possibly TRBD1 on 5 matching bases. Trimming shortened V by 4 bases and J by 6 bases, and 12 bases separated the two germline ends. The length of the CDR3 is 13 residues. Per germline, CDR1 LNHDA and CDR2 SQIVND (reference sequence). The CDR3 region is CASSSFQGDGYTF. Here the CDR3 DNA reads TGTGCCAGTAGTAGTTTCCAGGGCGATGGCTACACCTTC.

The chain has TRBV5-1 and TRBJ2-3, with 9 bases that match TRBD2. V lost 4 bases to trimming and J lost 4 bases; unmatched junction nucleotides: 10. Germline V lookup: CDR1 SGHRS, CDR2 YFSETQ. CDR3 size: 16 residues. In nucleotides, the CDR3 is TGCGCCAGCAGCCGGTCGGGCGGGGGGGCGTCAGATACGCAGTATTTT. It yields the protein CASSRSGGGASDTQYF.

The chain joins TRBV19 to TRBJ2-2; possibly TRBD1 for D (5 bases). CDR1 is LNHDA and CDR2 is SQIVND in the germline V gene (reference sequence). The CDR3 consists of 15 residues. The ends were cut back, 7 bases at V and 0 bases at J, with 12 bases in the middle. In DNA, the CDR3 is TGTGCCAGTACAAGACAGCTATCGAACACCGGGGAGCTGTTTTTT. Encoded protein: CASTRQLSNTGELFF.

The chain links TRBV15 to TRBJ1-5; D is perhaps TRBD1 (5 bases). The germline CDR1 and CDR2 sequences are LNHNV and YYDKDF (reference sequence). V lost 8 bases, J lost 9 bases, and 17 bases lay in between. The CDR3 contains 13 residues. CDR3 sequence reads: CATHSGGAGPQHF. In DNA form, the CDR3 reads TGTGCCACCCACAGCGGGGGAGCAGGGCCCCAGCATTTT.

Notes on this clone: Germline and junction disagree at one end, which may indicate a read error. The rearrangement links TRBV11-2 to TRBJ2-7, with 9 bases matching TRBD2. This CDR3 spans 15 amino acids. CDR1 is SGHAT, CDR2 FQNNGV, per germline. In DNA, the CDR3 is TGTGCCAGCAGCTTAAGGCGGGGGGGCTCCGACGAGCAGTACTTC. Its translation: CASSLRRGGSDEQYF.

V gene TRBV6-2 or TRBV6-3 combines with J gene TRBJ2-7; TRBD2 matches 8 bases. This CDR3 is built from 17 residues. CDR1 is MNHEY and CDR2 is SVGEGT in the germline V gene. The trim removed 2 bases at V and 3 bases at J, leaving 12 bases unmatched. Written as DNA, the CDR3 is TGTGCCAGCAGTTACGAAGGCCGGCGGGGGGTATTCTACGAGCAGTACTTC. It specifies CASSYEGRRGVFYEQYF.

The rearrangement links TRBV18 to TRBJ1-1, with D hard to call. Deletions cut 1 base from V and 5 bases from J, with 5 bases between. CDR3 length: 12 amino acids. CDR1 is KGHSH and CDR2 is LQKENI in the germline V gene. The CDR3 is CASSPQGTEAFF. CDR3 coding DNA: TGTGCCAGCTCACCACAGGGAACTGAAGCTTTCTTT.

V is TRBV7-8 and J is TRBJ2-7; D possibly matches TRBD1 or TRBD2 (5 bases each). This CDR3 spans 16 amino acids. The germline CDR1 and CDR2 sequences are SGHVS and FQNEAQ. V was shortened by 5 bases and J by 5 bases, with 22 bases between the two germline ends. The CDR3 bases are TGTGCCAGCAGCCCGTTATCCGGGACGGGGAACCACGAGCAGTACTTC. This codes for CASSPLSGTGNHEQYF.

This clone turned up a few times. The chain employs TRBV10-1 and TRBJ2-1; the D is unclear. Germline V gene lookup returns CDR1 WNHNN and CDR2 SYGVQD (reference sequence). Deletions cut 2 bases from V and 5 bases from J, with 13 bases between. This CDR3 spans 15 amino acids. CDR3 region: CASSENRLTDNEQFF. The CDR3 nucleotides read TGCGCCAGCAGTGAGAACAGACTTACCGACAATGAGCAGTTCTTC.

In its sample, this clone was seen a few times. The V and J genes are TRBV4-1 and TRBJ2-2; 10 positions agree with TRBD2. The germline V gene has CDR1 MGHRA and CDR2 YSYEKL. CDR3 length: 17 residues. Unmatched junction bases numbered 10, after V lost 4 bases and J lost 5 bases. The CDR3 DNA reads TGCGCCAGCAGCCTGCACAGCGGGAGGGCCGCGACCGGGGAGCTGTTTTTT. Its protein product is CASSLHSGRAATGELFF.

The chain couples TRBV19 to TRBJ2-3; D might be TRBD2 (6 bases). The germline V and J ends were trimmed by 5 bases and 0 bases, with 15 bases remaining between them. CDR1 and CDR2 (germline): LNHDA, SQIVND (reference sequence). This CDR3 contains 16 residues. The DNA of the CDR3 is TGTGCCAGTAGTGCGGGACTTCCCCCGAGCACAGATACGCAGTATTTT. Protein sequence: CASSAGLPPSTDTQYF.

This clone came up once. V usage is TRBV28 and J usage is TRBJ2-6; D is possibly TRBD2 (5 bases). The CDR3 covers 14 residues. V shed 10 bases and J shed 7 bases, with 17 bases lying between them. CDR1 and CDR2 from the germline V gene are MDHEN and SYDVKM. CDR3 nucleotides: TGTGCCACGCAAATAACCCCGGGAGCCAACGTCCTGACTTTC. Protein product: CATQITPGANVLTF.